Listed here are 15 T cell receptor beta chains from one sample, sequenced in a study of T cells in Graves' hyperthyroidism and ophthalmopathy (dated by TCRdb to between 2018 and 2020). Library prep was done by multiplex PCR. Sequencing instrument: Illumina HiSeq 2000. The TCR beta CDR3 regions were amplified from RNA transcripts. A first-round RT-PCR of the TCR CDR3 used the HTBI primer set with the Qiagen OneStep RT-PCR kit. TCRdb ran its own pipeline on the public reads, namely fastp trimming at Q25 and MiXCR clone calling, and kept in-frame beta chains. Each entry is one CDR3 protein sequence, shown with its most common DNA and genes. The sample table lists fewer than 850,000 distinct CDR3 sequences, around a sixth of them with a count of one. Around a sixth of the sample is taken by the ten largest. Sequencing used blood. The receptors were sampled from a man aged 45-65 years with Graves' hyperthyroidism.

This clonotype has at least ten counts. The chain links TRBV7-8 to TRBJ1-5; D perhaps matches TRBD1 (5 bases). The CDR3 length is 16 residues. The germline CDR1 and CDR2 sequences are SGHVS and FQNEAQ. The V end lost 7 bases, the J end lost 1 base, and 17 bases lay between the germline ends. CDR3 DNA: TGTGCCAGCACCCACGACAGAATCATAAGCAATCAGCCCCAGCATTTT. Residues: CASTHDRIISNQPQHF.

This clonotype was seen many times. The chain has TRBV2 and TRBJ2-5; TRBD2 aligns across 12 bases. Trimming cost V 10 bases and J 4 bases; bases outside gene matches: 4. From germline, CDR1 is SNHLY and CDR2 FYNNEI. The CDR3 extends over 13 amino acids. CDR3 bases: TGTGCCAACGGACTAGCGGGATTAGAGACCCAGTACTTC. As protein: CANGLAGLETQYF. Based on the CDR3 plus reference TRBV2 and TRBJ2-5, the full variable domain is EPEVTQTPSHQVTQMGQEVILRCVPISNHLYFYWYRQILGQKVEFLVSFYNNEISEKSEIFDDQFSVERPDGSNFTLKIRSTKLEDSAMYFCANGLAGLETQYFGPGTRLLVL.

This clonotype was counted ten times or more. This chain connects TRBV28 to TRBJ2-3, with TRBD2 identical over 14 bases. V lost 4 bases, J lost 8 bases, and 8 bases stayed unmatched. CDR1 is MDHEN, CDR2 SYDVKM, per germline. CDR3 length: 16 residues. The CDR3, as DNA: TGTGCCAGCAGTTATAGACTAGCGGGAGGGCCTAGTACGCAGTATTTT. It is translated as CASSYRLAGGPSTQYF.

This clonotype was counted a few times. This may arise from a read error, as a much more abundant clone is one base away. The chain employs TRBV2 and TRBJ2-7, with TRBD1 identical over 8 bases. The CDR3 length is 14 residues. The V segment lost 6 bases and the J segment 3 bases; nucleotides outside the gene matches: 7. Germline values: CDR1 SNHLY, CDR2 FYNNEI. DNA of the CDR3: TGTGCCAGCAGGTGGGACAGGAGTAACTACGAGCAGTACTTC. It yields the protein CASRWDRSNYEQYF.

On this clonotype: This may come from a read error, since a much larger clone is one base off. The rearrangement joins TRBV6-1 to TRBJ2-2; D remains unclear. The CDR3 is 13 residues long. The germline V gene encodes CDR1 MNHNS and CDR2 SASEGT. In DNA, the CDR3 is TGTGCCGGCAGTGGTTTATTTTCCGGGGAGCTGTTTTTT. It translates to CAGSGLFSGELFF.

This chain links TRBV4-2 with TRBJ2-1, with TRBD1 as a possible D gene (7 bases). Between the trimmed V and J ends, which lost 4 bases and 3 bases, there was a span of 25 bases. Germline loops: CDR1 LGHNA, CDR2 YNFKEQ. The CDR3 totals 19 residues. The CDR3 sequence is CASSLRGGPGTGFYNEQFF. In nucleotides, the CDR3 is TGTGCCAGCAGCCTCCGAGGGGGCCCCGGGACTGGATTCTACAATGAGCAGTTCTTC.

The chain combines TRBV6-2 or TRBV6-3 with TRBJ2-7; D remains unclear. Trimming took 2 bases from V and 3 from J, leaving 17 bases between them. This CDR3 is 16 amino acids long. The germline CDR1 and CDR2 sequences are MNHEY and SVGEGT. CDR3 nucleotide sequence: TGTGCCAGCAGTTACGGTTCGAAGGCCTATTACTACGAGCAGTACTTC. Translation gives CASSYGSKAYYYEQYF.

Note on this clonotype: A junction boundary mismatches the germline segment, possibly from a read error. This chain links TRBV5-1 with TRBJ2-2; possibly TRBD1 for D (5 bases). The CDR3 has 14 residues. The V gene's germline CDR1 is SGHRS and CDR2 YFSETQ. The CDR3 DNA reads as TGTGCCAGCAGCCCCTGGGGCAGTCCCGGGGAGCTGTTTTTT. It specifies CASSPWGSPGELFF.

There are many counts of this clonotype. The chain has TRBV20-1 and TRBJ1-2; the D is unclear. The CDR3 sequence is 12 residues long. Trimming cost V 6 bases and J 12 bases, with 20 bases left between them. Germline V gene data show CDR1 as DFQATT and CDR2 as SNEGSKA (reference sequence). The CDR3 sequence: CSAEPGHKANTF. As DNA, the CDR3 is TGCAGTGCCGAACCCGGGCATAAGGCGAACACCTTC.

There are many counts of this clonotype. The chain carries TRBV28 and TRBJ1-1; TRBD1 is a possible D gene (5 bases). From germline, CDR1 is MDHEN and CDR2 SYDVKM. The V end was cut by 7 bases, the J end by 3 bases, with 9 bases between. CDR3 length: 12 amino acids. The CDR3 loop reads CASTAGDTEAFF. In nucleotides, the CDR3 is TGTGCCAGCACCGCGGGGGACACTGAAGCTTTCTTT. Full variable domain (outside the CDR3, taken from reference TRBV28 and TRBJ1-1): DVKVTQSSRYLVKRTGEKVFLECVQDMDHENMFWYRQDPGLGLRLIYFSYDVKMKEKGDIPEGYSVSREKKERFSLILESASTNQTSMYLCASTAGDTEAFFGQGTRLTVV.

This clonotype showed up many times. The rearrangement joins TRBV11-3 to TRBJ2-1; no clear D gene. This CDR3 region has 14 residues. Germline V lookup: CDR1 SGHNT, CDR2 YENEEA. V lost 2 bases and J lost 5, with 10 bases in between. The CDR3 loop is CASSLSDGHNEQFF. The CDR3 DNA sequence: TGTGCCAGCAGCTTATCGGATGGCCACAATGAGCAGTTCTTC.

This clonotype has at least ten counts. This chain uses TRBV10-3 with TRBJ2-7; TRBD2 aligns across 7 bases. The CDR3 has 13 residues. CDR1 is ENHRY and CDR2 is SYGVKD in the germline V gene. With V trimmed by 8 bases and J by 3 bases, 7 bases remained unmatched. CDR3 bases: TGTGCCATCGGCGGGAGCGAGTTCTACGAGCAGTACTTC. It is translated as CAIGGSEFYEQYF.

Notes on this clonotype: Relative to the germline gene, one junction end is altered; a read error may explain this. V gene TRBV6-1 combines with J gene TRBJ2-2; D call uncertain. Per germline, CDR1 MNHNS and CDR2 SASEGT. CDR3 size: 15 residues. The CDR3 bases are TGTGCCAGCACCCGATGGGATCCGAATACCGGGGAGCTGTTTTTT. Translated, it gives CASTRWDPNTGELFF.

This clonotype was counted only a few times. The genes are TRBV3-1 and TRBJ1-3; 8 bases align to TRBD1. The CDR3 sequence is 17 residues long. Germline-derived CDR1 and CDR2 are LGHDT and YNNKEL (reference sequence). With V trimmed by 3 bases and J by 3 bases, 10 bases remained unmatched. This chain's CDR3 is CASSQGAGGVRGNTIYF. The CDR3 DNA follows: TGTGCCAGCAGCCAGGGGGCAGGGGGCGTTCGTGGAAACACCATATATTTT.

This chain uses TRBV4-1 with TRBJ1-2; D call uncertain. Trimming took off 1 base at V and 2 bases at J, with 11 bases between the two ends. Germline-derived CDR1 and CDR2 are MGHRA and YSYEKL. This CDR3 contains 15 residues. This chain's CDR3 is CASSQGGGRNYGYTF. The CDR3 region has the DNA TGCGCCAGCAGCCAAGGGGGTGGACGGAACTATGGCTACACCTTC.